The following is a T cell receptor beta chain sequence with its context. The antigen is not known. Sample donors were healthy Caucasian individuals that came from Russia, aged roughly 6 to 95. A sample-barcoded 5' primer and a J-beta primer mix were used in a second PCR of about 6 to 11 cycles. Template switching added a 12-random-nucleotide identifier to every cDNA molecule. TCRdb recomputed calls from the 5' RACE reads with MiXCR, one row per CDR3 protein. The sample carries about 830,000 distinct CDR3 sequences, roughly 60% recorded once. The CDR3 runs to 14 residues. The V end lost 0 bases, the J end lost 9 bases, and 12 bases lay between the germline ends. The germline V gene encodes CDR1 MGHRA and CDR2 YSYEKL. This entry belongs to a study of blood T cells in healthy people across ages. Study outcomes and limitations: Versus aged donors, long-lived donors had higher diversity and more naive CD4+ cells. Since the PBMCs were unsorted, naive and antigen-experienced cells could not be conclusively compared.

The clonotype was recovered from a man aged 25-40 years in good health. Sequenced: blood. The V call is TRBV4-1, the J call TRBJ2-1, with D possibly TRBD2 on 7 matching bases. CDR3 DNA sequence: TGCGCCAGCAGCCAAGATCGCGGGGGCCCTGAGCAGTTCTTC. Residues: CASSQDRGGPEQFF.